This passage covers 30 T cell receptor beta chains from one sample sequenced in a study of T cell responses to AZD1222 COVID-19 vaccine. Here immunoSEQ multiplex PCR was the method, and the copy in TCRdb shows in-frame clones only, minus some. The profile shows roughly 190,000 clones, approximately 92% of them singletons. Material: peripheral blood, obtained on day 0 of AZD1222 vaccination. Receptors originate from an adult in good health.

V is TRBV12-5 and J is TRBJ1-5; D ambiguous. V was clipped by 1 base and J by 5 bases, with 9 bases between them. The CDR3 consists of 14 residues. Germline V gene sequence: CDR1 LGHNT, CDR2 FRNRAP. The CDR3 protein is CASGLDALDQPQHF. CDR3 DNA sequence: TGTGCTAGTGGTTTGGATGCATTGGATCAGCCCCAGCATTTT.

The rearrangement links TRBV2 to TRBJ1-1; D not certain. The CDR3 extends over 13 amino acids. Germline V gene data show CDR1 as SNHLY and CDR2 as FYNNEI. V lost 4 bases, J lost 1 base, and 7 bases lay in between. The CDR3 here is CASSVRENTEAFF. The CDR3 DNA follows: TGTGCCAGCAGTGTGAGGGAGAACACTGAAGCTTTCTTT.

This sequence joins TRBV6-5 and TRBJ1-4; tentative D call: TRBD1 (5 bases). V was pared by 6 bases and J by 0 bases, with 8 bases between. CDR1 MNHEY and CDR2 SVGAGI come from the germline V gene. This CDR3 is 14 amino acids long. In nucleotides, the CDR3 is TGTGCCAGCAGCCGGACATCAACTAATGAAAAACTGTTTTTT. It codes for CASSRTSTNEKLFF.

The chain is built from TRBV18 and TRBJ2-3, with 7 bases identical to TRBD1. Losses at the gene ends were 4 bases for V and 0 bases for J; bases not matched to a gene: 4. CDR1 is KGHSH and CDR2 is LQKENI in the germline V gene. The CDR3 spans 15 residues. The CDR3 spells CASSLGTASTDTQYF. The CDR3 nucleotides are TGTGCCAGCTCACTCGGGACAGCAAGCACAGATACGCAGTATTTT.

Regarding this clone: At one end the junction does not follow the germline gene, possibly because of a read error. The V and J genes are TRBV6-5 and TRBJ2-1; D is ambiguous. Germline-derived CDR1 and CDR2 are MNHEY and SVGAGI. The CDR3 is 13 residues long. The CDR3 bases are TGTGCCAGCAGTGACTCTAGTTCCTATGAGCAGTTCTTC. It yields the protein CASSDSSSYEQFF.

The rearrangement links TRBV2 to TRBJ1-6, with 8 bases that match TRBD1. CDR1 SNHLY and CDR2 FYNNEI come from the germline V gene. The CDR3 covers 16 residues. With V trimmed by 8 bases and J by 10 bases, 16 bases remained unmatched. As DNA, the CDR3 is TGTGCCAGCGATCTAGGTGTGAGACAGGGGTCCTCACCCCTCCACTTT. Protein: CASDLGVRQGSSPLHF.

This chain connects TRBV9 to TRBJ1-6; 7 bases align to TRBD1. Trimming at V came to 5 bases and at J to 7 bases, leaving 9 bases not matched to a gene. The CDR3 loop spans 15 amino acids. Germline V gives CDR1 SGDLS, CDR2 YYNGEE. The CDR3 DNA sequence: TGTGCCAGCAGGGGGTTGGGGGACAGCAATTCACCCCTCCACTTT. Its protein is CASRGLGDSNSPLHF.

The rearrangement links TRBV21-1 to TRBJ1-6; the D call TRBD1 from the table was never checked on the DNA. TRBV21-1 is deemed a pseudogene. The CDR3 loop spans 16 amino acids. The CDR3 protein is CASSKQRGASDSPLHF. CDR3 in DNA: TGTGCCAGCAGCAAACAAAGGGGCGCGAGTGACTCACCCCTCCACTTT.

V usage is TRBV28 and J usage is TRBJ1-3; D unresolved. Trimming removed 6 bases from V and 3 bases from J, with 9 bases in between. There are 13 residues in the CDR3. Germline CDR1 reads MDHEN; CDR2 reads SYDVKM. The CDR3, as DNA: TGTGCCAGCAGGGCCTCGAGTGGAAACACCATATATTTT. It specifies CASRASSGNTIYF. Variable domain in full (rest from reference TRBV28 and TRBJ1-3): DVKVTQSSRYLVKRTGEKVFLECVQDMDHENMFWYRQDPGLGLRLIYFSYDVKMKEKGDIPEGYSVSREKKERFSLILESASTNQTSMYLCASRASSGNTIYFGEGSWLTVV.

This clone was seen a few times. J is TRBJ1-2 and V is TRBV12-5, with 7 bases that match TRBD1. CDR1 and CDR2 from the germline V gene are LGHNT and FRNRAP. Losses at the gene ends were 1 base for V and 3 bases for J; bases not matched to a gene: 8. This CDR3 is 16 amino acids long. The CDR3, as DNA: TGTGCTAGTGGTTTGGCAACCCAGGGGGTCGACTATGGCTACACCTTC. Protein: CASGLATQGVDYGYTF. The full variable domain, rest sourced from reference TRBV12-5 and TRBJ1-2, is DARVTQTPRHKVTEMGQEVTMRCQPILGHNTVFWYRQTMMQGLELLAYFRNRAPLDDSGMPKDRFSAEMPDATLATLKIQPSEPRDSAVYFCASGLATQGVDYGYTFGSGTRLTVV.

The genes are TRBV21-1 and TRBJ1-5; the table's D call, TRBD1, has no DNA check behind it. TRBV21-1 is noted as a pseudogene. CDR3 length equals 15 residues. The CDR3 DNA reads TGTGCCAGCAGCAAACAGGGGGCCGTAGCTCAGCCCCAGCATTTT. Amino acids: CASSKQGAVAQPQHF.

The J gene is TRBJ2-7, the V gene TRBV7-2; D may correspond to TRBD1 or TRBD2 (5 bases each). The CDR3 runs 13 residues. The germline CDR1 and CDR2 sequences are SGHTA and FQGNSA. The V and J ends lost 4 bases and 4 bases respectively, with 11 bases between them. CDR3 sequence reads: CASSWGRSYEQYF. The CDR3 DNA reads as TGTGCCAGCAGCTGGGGACGGTCTTACGAGCAGTACTTC.

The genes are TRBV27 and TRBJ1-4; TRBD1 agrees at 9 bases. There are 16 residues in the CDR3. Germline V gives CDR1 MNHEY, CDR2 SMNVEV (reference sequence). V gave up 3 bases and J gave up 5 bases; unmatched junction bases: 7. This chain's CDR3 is CASSFIGTGQNEKLFF. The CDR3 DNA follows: TGTGCCAGCAGTTTCATCGGGACAGGGCAAAATGAAAAACTGTTTTTT.

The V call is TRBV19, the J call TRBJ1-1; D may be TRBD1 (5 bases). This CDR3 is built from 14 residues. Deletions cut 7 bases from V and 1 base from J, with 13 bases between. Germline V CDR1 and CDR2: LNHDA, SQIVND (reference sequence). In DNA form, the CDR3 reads TGTGCCAGTAACTGGGGACTTTCGAACACTGAAGCTTTCTTT. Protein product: CASNWGLSNTEAFF.

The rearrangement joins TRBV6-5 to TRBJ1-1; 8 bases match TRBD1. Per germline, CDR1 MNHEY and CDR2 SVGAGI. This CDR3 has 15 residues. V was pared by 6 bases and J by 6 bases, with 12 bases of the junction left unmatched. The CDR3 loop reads CASSAGTGILAEAFF. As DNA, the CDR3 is TGTGCCAGCAGCGCCGGGACAGGAATTCTTGCTGAAGCTTTCTTT.

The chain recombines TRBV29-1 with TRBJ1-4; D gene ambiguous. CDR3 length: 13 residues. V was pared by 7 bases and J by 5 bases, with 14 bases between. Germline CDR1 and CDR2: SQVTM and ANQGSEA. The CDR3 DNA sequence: TGCAGCGCCGCTAGGTCGGGGAATGAAAAACTGTTTTTT. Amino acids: CSAARSGNEKLFF.

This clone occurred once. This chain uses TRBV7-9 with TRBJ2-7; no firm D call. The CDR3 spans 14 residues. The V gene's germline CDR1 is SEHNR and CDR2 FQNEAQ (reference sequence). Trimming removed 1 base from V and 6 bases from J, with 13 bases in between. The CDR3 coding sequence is TGTGCCAGCAGCTTAGAGGGCTACCCTGGCGAGCAGTACTTC. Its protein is CASSLEGYPGEQYF.

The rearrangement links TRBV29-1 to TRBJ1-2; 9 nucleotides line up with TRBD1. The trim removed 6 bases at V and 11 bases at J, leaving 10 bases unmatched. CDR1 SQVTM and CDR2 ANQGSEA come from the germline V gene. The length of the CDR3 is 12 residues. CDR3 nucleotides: TGCAGCGTCACCTTCGACAGGGGGATTTACACCTTC. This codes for CSVTFDRGIYTF.

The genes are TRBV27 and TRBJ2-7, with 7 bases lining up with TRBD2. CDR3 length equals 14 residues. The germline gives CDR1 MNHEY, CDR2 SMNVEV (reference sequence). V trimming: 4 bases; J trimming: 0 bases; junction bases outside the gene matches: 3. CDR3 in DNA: TGTGCCAGCAGTTGGGGGACTAACTCCTACGAGCAGTACTTC. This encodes CASSWGTNSYEQYF.

CDR3 nucleotide sequence: TGTGCCATCAGGACCGACGGGAGCTCTGGAAACACCATATATTTT. Protein product: CAIRTDGSSGNTIYF. The rearrangement joins TRBV10-3 to TRBJ1-3; unclear D gene. The CDR3 sequence is 15 residues long. With 6 bases removed from V and 0 bases from J, the gap between germline ends came to 12 bases. Germline loops: CDR1 ENHRY, CDR2 SYGVKD.

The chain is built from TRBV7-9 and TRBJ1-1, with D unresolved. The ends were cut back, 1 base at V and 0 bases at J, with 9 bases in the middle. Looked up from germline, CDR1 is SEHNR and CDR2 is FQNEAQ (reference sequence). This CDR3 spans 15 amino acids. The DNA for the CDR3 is TGTGCCAGCAGCTTAGGGGCAGCCGTGAACACTGAAGCTTTCTTT. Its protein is CASSLGAAVNTEAFF. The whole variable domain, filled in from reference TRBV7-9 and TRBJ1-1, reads DTGVSQNPRHKITKRGQNVTFRCDPISEHNRLYWYRQTLGQGPEFLTYFQNEAQLEKSRLLSDRFSAERPKGSFSTLEIQRTEQGDSAMYLCASSLGAAVNTEAFFGQGTRLTVV.

The CDR3 DNA is TGTGCCAGCAGTGCCGGGGTCAGTTTGGCGTATAATGAAAAACTGTTTTTT. Translated, it gives CASSAGVSLAYNEKLFF. The V gene is TRBV2, the J gene TRBJ1-4, with D hard to call. The CDR3 is 17 residues long. From germline, CDR1 is SNHLY and CDR2 FYNNEI. V was pared by 4 bases and J by 4 bases, with 19 bases between.

The CDR3 nucleotides are TGTGCCAGCAGCCAGGGGGGACAGAGCAACACTGAAGCTTTCTTT. It encodes CASSQGGQSNTEAFF. The gene calls are TRBV3-1 (or the pseudogene TRBV3-2) and TRBJ1-1, with 7 bases aligning to TRBD1. The CDR3 extends over 15 amino acids. Germline CDR1 LGHDT, CDR2 YNNKEL (reference sequence). Trimming took 3 bases from V and 2 from J; bases not matched to a gene: 6.

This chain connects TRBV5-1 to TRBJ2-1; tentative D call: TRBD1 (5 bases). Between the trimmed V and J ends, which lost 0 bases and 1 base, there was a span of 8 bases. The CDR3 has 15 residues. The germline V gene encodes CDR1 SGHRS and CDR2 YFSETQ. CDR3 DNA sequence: TGCGCCAGCAGCTTGGTCCCAGGGTCCTACAATGAGCAGTTCTTC. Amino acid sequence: CASSLVPGSYNEQFF.

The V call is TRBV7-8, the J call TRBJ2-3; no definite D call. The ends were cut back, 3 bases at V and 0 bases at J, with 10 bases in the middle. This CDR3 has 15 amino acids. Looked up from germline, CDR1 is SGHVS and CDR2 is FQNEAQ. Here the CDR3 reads CASSFSPPSTDTQYF. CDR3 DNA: TGTGCCAGCAGCTTTAGTCCGCCTAGCACAGATACGCAGTATTTT.

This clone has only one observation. Here the CDR3 reads CASSSTGVPTEAFF. CDR3 nucleotide sequence: TGTGCCAGCAGCTCAACAGGGGTTCCGACTGAAGCTTTCTTT. V is TRBV9 and J is TRBJ1-1, with 7 positions matching TRBD1. The CDR3 is 14 amino acids. Germline CDR1 is SGDLS and CDR2 is YYNGEE. With 4 bases clipped from V and 5 bases from J, the junction kept 8 bases outside the gene matches.

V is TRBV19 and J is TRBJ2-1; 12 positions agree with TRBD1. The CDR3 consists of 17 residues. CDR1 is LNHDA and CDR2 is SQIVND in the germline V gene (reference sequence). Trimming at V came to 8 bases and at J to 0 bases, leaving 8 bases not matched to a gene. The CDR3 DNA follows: TGTGCCAGTTCGGGGACAGGGGGCGCCAGCTCCTACAATGAGCAGTTCTTC. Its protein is CASSGTGGASSYNEQFF.

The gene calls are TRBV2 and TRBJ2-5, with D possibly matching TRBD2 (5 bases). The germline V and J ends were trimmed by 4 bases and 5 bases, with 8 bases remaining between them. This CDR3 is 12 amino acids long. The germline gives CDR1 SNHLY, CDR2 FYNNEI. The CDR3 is CASSGLAETQYF. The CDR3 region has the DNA TGTGCCAGCAGTGGGTTAGCGGAGACCCAGTACTTC.

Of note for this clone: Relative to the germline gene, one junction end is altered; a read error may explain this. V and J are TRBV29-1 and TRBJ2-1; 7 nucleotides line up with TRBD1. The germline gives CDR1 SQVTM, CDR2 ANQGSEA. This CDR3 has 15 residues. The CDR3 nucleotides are TGCAGCATTGACGCCGACAAGGGGGCTTACAATGAGCAGTTCTTC. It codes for CSIDADKGAYNEQFF.

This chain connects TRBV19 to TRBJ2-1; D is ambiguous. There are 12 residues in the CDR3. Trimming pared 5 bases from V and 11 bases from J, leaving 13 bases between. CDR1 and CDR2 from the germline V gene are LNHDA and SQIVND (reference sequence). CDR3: CASSLTWVKQFF. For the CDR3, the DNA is TGTGCCAGTAGTCTGACCTGGGTTAAGCAGTTCTTC.